This T cell receptor beta chain emerged from a study of STAT3 mutations in large granular lymphocyte leukemia. The overall study: Canonical activating STAT3 mutations were detected in roughly half of the longitudinally sequenced T-LGLL patients. Points from the study as a whole: Treatment regimens differed across patients between samplings. In some patients, a small highly pathogenic clone possibly went undetected. Every T-cell large granular lymphocyte leukemia patient had at least one immunodominant TCR beta clonotype.

In germline, CDR1 is SNHLY, CDR2 FYNNEI. With 5 bases removed from V and 4 bases from J, the gap between germline ends came to 11 bases. The CDR3 is 13 residues long. Remarks on this clone: Its antigen is not identified.

The assay was immunoSEQ multiplex PCR, and TCRdb's table has in-frame clones only and misses some. In the table there are approximately 7,800 clones, 91% of which are singletons. Sequenced sample: peripheral blood mononuclear cells. The receptor's source is a man in his forties or fifties with T-cell large granular lymphocyte leukemia. Some clones in this sample may be carry-over from other donors' samples. The chain carries TRBV2 and TRBJ1-1; TRBD1 might be the D (5 bases). The CDR3 loop is CASSQGEGTEAFF. The CDR3 DNA reads TGTGCCAGCAGTCAAGGGGAAGGCACTGAAGCTTTCTTT.